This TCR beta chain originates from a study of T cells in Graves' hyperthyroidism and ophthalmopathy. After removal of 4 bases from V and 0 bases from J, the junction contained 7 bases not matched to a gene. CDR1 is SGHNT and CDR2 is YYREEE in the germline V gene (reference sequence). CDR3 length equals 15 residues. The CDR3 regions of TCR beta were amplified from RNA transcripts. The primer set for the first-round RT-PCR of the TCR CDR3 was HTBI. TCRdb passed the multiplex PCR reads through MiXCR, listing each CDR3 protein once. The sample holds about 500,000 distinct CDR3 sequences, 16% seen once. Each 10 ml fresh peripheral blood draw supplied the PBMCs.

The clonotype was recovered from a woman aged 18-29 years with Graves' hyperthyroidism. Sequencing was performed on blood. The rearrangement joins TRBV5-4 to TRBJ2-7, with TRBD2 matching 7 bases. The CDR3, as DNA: TGTGCCAGCAGCCCGGACGGGACTACCTCCTACGAGCAGTACTTC. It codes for CASSPDGTTSYEQYF.